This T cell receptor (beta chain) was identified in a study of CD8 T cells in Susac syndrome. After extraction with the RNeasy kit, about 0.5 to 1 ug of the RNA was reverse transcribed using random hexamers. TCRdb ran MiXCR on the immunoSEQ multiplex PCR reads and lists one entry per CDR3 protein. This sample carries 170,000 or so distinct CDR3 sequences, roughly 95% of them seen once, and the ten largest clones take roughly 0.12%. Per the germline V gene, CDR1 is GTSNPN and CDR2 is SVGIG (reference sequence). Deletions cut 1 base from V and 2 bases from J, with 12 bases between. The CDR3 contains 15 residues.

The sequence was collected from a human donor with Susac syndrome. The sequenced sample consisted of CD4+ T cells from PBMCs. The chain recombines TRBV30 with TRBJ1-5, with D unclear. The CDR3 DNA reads TGTGCCTGGAGTGGGGGAGGGAGGCGCAATCAGCCCCAGCATTTT. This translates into CAWSGGGRRNQPQHF.